This entry describes one T cell receptor beta chain. This sample was included in a study of shared clonotypes between healthy human individuals. Profiled with immunoSEQ multiplex PCR; TCRdb holds only in-frame clones, not every one. The sample lists 550,000 to 750,000 clones; 92% were seen once. The V end was cut by 5 bases, the J end by 1 base, with 12 bases between. CDR1 and CDR2 from the germline V gene are SGHAT and FQNNGV. The CDR3 loop spans 14 amino acids. Positively selected for CCR7, the CD45RO-negative cells used as naive CD8 cells excluded terminally differentiated effector memory CD45RA+ cells.

The genes are TRBV11-2 and TRBJ2-7; weak D call: TRBD2 (6 bases). The clonotype comes from a man aged 25-40 years in good health. The material sequenced was naive CD8+ T cells sorted from blood. CDR3: CASSTDSGSYEQYF. The CDR3 DNA reads as TGTGCCAGCAGCACTGACAGCGGGTCCTACGAGCAGTACTTC.